This T cell receptor beta chain came from a study of identical twins. Study observations and caveats: Those out-of-frame alpha sequences shared by twins showed an excess of low generation probability. Fewer insertions characterized abundant cord blood beta clonotypes, whereas memory repertoires showed none.

cDNA molecules carried unique molecular identifiers, and template switching added a universal primer site. TCRdb processed the 5' RACE reads anew with MiXCR; each CDR3 protein has one entry. The sample records some 730,000 distinct CDR3 sequences, over 15% being singletons. Germline values: CDR1 DFQATT, CDR2 SNEGSKA (reference sequence). CDR3 length: 14 residues. V shed 2 bases and J shed 7 bases, with 16 bases lying between them. In the case of this clonotype: Its antigen is unidentified.

These data are also associated with another study on T cells expressing NK-cell markers. As that study records: Sorted CD3+CD56+NKG2C+, CD3+CD56+NKG2C- and CD3+CD56-NKG2C+ T cells provided the TCR beta repertoires.

The V gene is TRBV20-1, the J gene TRBJ2-3; D gene ambiguous. Specimen: PBMCs. This clonotype originated in a woman aged 18-29 years in good health. The CDR3 DNA sequence: TGCAGTGCTAGAAGCCCTACTCAAGACAATACGCAGTATTTT. Translation gives CSARSPTQDNTQYF.